The rows below give T cell receptor beta chains drawn from one sample of a study of shared clonotypes between healthy human individuals. Libraries were prepared by immunoSEQ multiplex PCR; TCRdb keeps only in-frame clonotypes and omits some of them. This sample yields about 2,200,000 clones, of which about 93% are seen a single time; around 1.7% belongs to the top ten. Sequenced: naive CD8+ T cells from PBMCs. The receptors come from a man younger than 30 in good health. Some clones in this sample may be carry-over from other donors' samples. Each CDR3 is given with its conserved first and last residue. D genes are given only for firm matches. Only part of the rows carry a size: once, few, many, or a class if the clone is expanded.

>TRBJ1-2|TRBV30|-|14|TRBD1
TGTGCCTGGAGTGGGACAGGGCTAAGCTATGGCTACACCTTC
CAWSGTGLSYGYTF
>TRBJ2-3|TRBV6-5|-|15|TRBD2
TGTGCCAGCAACCTAGCGGGGTCCAGCACAGATACGCAGTATTTT
CASNLAGSSTDTQYF
>TRBJ1-2|TRBV13|-|14|-
TGTGCCAGCAGCCCCCCGGGGCCTGCCGACGGCTACACCTTC
CASSPPGPADGYTF
>TRBJ2-7|TRBV18|-|14|-
TGTGCCAGCTCACAACCCGGGCCAACCTACGAGCAGTACTTC
CASSQPGPTYEQYF
>TRBJ1-2|TRBV6-5|once|15|-
TGTGCCAGCTTGGATCGGGGGGCGGCGCGGTATGGCTACACCTTC
CASLDRGAARYGYTF
>TRBJ2-3|TRBV7-6|-|15|TRBD2
TGTGCCAGCAGCTTAGGTAGCGGGAGAACAGATACGCAGTATTTT
CASSLGSGRTDTQYF
>TRBJ1-2|TRBV15|-|15|-
TGTGCCACCAGCAGAGATTACGGCAGAGAACGCCGCTACACCTTC
CATSRDYGRERRYTF
>TRBJ2-3|TRBV11-2|-|18|-
TGTGCCAGCAGCTTTCTTCGGGGCGGGGTGGCTAGCACAGATACGCAGTATTTT
CASSFLRGGVASTDTQYF
>TRBJ2-7|TRBV28|once|16|TRBD2
TGTGCCAGCAGTTTACTGGTCGCGGGAGGGCCAGGGGAGCAGTACTTC
CASSLLVAGGPGEQYF
>TRBJ1-6|TRBV27|-|13|-
TGTGCCAGCATGGGGGGTTTTGGTTCACCCCTCCACTTT
CASMGGFGSPLHF